This T cell receptor (beta chain) was recovered during a study of T-cell memory formation after mild COVID-19. Points from the study as a whole: Some clones that responded were present in memory (sampled pre-infection), which suggests cross-reactive memory joined. CD8+ contracting clones occupied EMRA, while CD4+ ones occupied mainly CM and EM.

From the 5' RACE reads, TCRdb called clonotypes with MiXCR, one entry per CDR3 protein. Of 300,000 to 400,000 distinct CDR3 sequences listed, approximately 15% are singletons. CDR3 length: 13 amino acids. Germline CDR1 SEHNR, CDR2 FQNEAQ (reference sequence). Trimming took 6 bases from V and 10 from J; bases not matched to a gene: 4. On this clonotype: Antigen unknown.

The receptor was derived from a man aged 18 to 35 who had mild COVID-19 (a few samples of this study predate the infection). Cell type and time point are not known. The V and J genes are TRBV7-9 and TRBJ1-6; 9 bases line up with TRBD1. Input material: PBMCs or a T cell subset sorted from them (not recorded which). CDR3 in DNA: TGTGCCAGCAGTGGGACAGGGCAATCACCCCTCCACTTT. As protein: CASSGTGQSPLHF.